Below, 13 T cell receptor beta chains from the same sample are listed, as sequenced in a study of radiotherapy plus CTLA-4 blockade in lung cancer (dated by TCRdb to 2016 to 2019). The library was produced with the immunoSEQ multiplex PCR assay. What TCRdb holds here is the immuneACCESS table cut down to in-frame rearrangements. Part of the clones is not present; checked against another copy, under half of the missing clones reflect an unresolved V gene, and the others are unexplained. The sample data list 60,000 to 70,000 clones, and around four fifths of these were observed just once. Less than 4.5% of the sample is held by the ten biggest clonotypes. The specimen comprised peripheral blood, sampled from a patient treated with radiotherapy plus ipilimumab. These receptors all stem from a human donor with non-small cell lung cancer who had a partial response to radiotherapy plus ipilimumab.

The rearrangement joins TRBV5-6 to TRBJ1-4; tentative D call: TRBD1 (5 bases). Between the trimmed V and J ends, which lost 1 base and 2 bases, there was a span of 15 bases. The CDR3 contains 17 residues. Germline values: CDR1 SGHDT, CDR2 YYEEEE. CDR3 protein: CASSLSAQGVTNEKLFF. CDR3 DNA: TGTGCCAGCAGCTTGTCCGCGCAGGGTGTCACTAATGAAAAACTGTTTTTT.

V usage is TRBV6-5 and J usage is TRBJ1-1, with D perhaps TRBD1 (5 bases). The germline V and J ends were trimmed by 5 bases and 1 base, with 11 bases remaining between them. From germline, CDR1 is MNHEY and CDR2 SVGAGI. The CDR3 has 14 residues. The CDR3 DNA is TGTGCCAGCAGTGTTCAGGGCCCGAACACTGAAGCTTTCTTT. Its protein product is CASSVQGPNTEAFF.

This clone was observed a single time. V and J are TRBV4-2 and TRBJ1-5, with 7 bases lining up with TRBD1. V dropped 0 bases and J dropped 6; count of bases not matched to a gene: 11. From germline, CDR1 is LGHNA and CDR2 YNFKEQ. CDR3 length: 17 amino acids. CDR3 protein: CASSQEQGTWGGQPQHF. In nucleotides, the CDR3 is TGTGCCAGCAGCCAAGAACAGGGGACGTGGGGCGGTCAGCCCCAGCATTTT.

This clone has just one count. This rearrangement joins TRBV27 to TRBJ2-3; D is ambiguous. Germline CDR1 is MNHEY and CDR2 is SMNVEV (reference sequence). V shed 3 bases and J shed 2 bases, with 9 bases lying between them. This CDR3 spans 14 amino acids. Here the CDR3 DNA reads TGTGCCAGCAGTTTTTGGCAGAACACAGATACGCAGTATTTT. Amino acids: CASSFWQNTDTQYF.

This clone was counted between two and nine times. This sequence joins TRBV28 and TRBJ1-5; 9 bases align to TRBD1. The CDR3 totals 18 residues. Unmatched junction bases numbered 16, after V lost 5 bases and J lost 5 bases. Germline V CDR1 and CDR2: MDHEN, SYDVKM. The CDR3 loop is CASSPQPGQGSGDQPQHF. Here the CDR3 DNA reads TGTGCCAGCAGTCCACAGCCGGGACAGGGTTCCGGGGATCAGCCCCAGCATTTT.

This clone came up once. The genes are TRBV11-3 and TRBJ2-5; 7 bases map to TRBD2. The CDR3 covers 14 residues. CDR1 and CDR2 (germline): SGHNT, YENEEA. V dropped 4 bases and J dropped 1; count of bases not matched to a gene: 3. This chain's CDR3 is CASSSSGGQETQYF. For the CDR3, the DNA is TGTGCCAGCAGCTCGTCGGGGGGCCAAGAGACCCAGTACTTC. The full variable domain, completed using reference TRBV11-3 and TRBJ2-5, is EAGVVQSPRYKIIEKKQPVAFWCNPISGHNTLYWYLQNLGQGPELLIRYENEEAVDDSQLPKDRFSAERLKGVDSTLKIQPAELGDSAVYLCASSSSGGQETQYFGPGTRLLVL.

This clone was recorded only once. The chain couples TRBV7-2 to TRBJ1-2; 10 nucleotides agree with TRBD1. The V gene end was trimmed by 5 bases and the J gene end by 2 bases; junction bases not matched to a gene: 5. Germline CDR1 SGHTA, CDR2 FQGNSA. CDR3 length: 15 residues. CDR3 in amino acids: CASSPRDRGNYGYTF. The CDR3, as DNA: TGTGCCAGCAGCCCCCGGGACAGGGGAAACTATGGCTACACCTTC.

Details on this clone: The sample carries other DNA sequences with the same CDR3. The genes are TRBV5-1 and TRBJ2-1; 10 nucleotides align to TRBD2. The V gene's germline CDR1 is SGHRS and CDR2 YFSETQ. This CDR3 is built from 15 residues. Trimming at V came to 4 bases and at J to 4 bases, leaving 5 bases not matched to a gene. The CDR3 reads CASSPTSGEYNEQFF. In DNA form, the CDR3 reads TGCGCCAGCAGCCCTACTAGCGGGGAGTACAATGAGCAGTTCTTC.

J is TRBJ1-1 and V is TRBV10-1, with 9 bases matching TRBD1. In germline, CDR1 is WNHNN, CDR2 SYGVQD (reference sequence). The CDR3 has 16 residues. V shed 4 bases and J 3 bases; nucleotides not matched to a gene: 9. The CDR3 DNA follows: TGCGCCAGCAGTGTTCCCGGACAGGGGAGGGACACTGAAGCTTTCTTT. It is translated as CASSVPGQGRDTEAFF.

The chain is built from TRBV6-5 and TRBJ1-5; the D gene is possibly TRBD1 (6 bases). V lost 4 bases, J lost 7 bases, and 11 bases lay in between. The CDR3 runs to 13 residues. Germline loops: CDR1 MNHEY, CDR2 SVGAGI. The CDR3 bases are TGTGCCAGCAGTTCAACAGGGACCCAGCCCCAGCATTTT. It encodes CASSSTGTQPQHF.

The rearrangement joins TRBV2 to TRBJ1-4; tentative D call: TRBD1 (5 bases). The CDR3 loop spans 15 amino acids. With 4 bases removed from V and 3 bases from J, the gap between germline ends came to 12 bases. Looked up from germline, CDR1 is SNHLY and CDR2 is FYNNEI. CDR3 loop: CASSAQGRANEKLFF. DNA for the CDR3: TGTGCCAGCAGTGCCCAGGGTAGAGCTAATGAAAAACTGTTTTTT.

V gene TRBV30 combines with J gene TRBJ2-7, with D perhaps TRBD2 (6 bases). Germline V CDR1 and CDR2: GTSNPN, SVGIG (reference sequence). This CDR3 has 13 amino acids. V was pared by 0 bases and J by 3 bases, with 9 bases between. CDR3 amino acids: CAWSVAGGYEQYF. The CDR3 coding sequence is TGTGCCTGGAGTGTGGCCGGGGGCTACGAGCAGTACTTC.

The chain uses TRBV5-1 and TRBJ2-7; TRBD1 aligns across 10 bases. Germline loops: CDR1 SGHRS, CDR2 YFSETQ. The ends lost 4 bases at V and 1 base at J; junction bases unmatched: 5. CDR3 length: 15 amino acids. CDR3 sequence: CASSLDRGISYEQYF. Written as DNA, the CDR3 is TGCGCCAGCAGCCTGGACAGGGGGATTTCCTACGAGCAGTACTTC. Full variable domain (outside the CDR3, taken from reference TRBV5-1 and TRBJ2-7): KAGVTQTPRYLIKTRGQQVTLSCSPISGHRSVSWYQQTPGQGLQFLFEYFSETQRNKGNFPGRFSGRQFSNSRSEMNVSTLELGDSALYLCASSLDRGISYEQYFGPGTRLTVT.